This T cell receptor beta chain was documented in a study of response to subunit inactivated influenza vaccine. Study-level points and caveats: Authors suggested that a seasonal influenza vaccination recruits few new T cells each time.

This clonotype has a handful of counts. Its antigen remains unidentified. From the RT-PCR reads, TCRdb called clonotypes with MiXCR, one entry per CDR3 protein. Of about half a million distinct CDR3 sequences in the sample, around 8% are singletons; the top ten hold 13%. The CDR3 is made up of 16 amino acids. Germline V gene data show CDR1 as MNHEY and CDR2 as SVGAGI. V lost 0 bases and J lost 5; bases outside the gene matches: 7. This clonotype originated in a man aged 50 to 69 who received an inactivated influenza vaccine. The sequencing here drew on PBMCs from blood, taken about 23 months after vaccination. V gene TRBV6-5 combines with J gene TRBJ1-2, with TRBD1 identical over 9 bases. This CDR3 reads CASSYSGGQGVYGYTF. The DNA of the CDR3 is TGTGCCAGCAGTTACTCCGGGGGACAGGGCGTATATGGCTACACCTTC.